Reported below is one T cell receptor beta chain. Its antigen is currently not known. Base-call qualities are not available, and no considerably larger clone is one nucleotide away. These data are taken from a study of identical twins (dated by TCRdb to 2015 to 2016). About the full investigation: To test whether fetal clonotypes persist, the study used deep sequencing on TCR alpha and beta repertoires from monozygotic twins, unrelated adults of various ages, and cord blood. To rule out contamination, replicate twin experiments were performed at different times with different library preparation protocols. Beyond this particular receptor, the publication reports: Compared with coincidental sharing between unrelated individuals, out-of-frame TCR alpha sequences shared between twins showed an excess of sequences with low generation probability. Recombination models systematically underestimated out-of-frame TCR alpha sharing in monozygotic twins but agreed with sharing between unrelated individuals. Fewer insertions were carried by abundant cord blood beta clonotypes, a similar but weaker trend appeared in young adult naive repertoires, and no such trend appeared in memory repertoires. Excess twin sharing in beta out-of-frame sequences was weaker because fewer shared sequences lowered the signal-to-noise ratio. Conclusions relied on cross-sectional statistical analysis, since the same donors could not be followed over many years. Invariant T cells such as MAIT and iNKT could partly confound zero-insertion analyses, though diverse VJ usage argued against this for most clonotypes.

To prepare the library, 5' RACE was applied. Sequencing was carried out with an Illumina HiSeq 2000. A universal primer binding site was introduced by template switching, and a unique molecular identifier was present in the final cDNA, enabling accurate counting of TCR cDNA molecules. Specific primers in the conserved constant-segment region were used to synthesize first-strand cDNA for the TCR alpha and beta chains. To control for contamination, each cDNA library was double barcoded with a SMART-Mk sample barcode plus Illumina barcodes. TruSeq adapter sequences, together with Illumina sample barcodes, were added in two successive PCR steps. The Illumina HiSeq platform was used with custom primers to sequence TCR alpha and beta cDNA libraries. Per the source publication's procedure: MiGEC was used to process raw reads and extract unique molecular identifiers, and MiXCR was used to find CDR3 positions. Recombination models were inferred per individual with the repgenHMM and IGoR tools using an EM algorithm. The tcR package in R was used for shared clonotype analysis, with sharing normalized by the product of cloneset sizes. Out-of-frame nonproductive sequences were analyzed to study raw recombination free of thymic and clonal selection effects. Using fastp at Q25 and MiXCR, TCRdb reprocessed the public reads and kept productive beta chains. Each CDR3 protein gets just one entry, which takes the most common genes and DNA from the rows behind it. The V and J calls follow TCRdb's processing rather than the paper's. For this sample there are around 510,000 distinct CDR3 sequences; around an eighth appear just once. The ten top clones hold about 1% of the sample.

Every donor in the study was a healthy Caucasian. Three pairs of female monozygotic twins, all aged 18 to 29 years, made up the twin cohort. Positive isolation kits from Invitrogen were used to isolate the CD4+ and CD8+ T cell populations. This sample was also put to use in a study of yellow fever vaccine responses in identical twins. The second paper states: According to the authors, the vaccine-induced T cell response in identical twins seemed to be partly convergent and partly specific to each individual. In the study, vaccine-responding T cell clones were precisely tracked in identical twins.

This clonotype was obtained from a woman between 18 and 29 years old in good health. The specimen sequenced was CD4+ T cells sorted from blood.

The CDR3 protein: CASSESSYNEQFF. The DNA sequence is given as TGTGCCAGCAGTGAGTCCAGTTACAATGAGCAGTTCTTC. The rearranged chain carries TRBV6-1 and TRBJ2-1, with no D gene named confidently. V and J are truncated by 3 bases and 4 bases respectively, leaving an intervening sequence of 7 bases. The CDR3 goes from the cysteine to the phenylalanine over 13 residues. The DNA shown is the 39-base CDR3, in frame from base 1. From the germline V gene, CDR1 is MNHNS and CDR2 is SASEGT.